Each of the 8 T cell receptor beta chains below was sequenced from the same sample in a study of neurological immune-mediated disorders. Each CDR3 protein gets one entry after TCRdb re-called the 5' RACE reads with MiXCR. This table holds 15,000 to 20,000 distinct CDR3 sequences, roughly a tenth found once. The material sequenced was CD8+ T cells from blood. These receptors were obtained from a woman aged 50 to 65 in good health.

This clonotype was observed many times. The chain couples TRBV5-5 to TRBJ1-1, with D tentatively TRBD1 (6 bases). V was shortened by 9 bases and J by 2 bases, with 14 bases between the two germline ends. CDR1 is SGHKS and CDR2 is YYEKEE in the germline V gene (reference sequence). The CDR3 consists of 13 residues. In DNA, the CDR3 is TGTGCCACCGCCGGACAGCCAAACACTGAAGCTTTCTTT. This codes for CATAGQPNTEAFF.

This clonotype was counted ten times or more. The CDR3, as DNA: TGTGCCTGGTTCCGACAGGGTGTAGCTTTCTTT. This translates into CAWFRQGVAFF. This chain connects TRBV30 to TRBJ1-1; 7 nucleotides agree with TRBD1. From germline, CDR1 is GTSNPN and CDR2 SVGIG (reference sequence). V was clipped by 5 bases and J by 10 bases; unmatched bases: 7. CDR3 length equals 11 residues. The full variable domain, completed using reference TRBV30 and TRBJ1-1, is SQTIHQWPATLVQPVGSPLSLECTVEGTSNPNLYWYRQAAGRGLQLLFYSVGIGQISSEVPQNLSASRPQDRQFILSSKKLLLSDSGFYLCAWFRQGVAFFGQGTRLTVV.

This clonotype has just one count. The chain is built from TRBV5-6 and TRBJ2-7; D ambiguous. From germline, CDR1 is SGHDT and CDR2 YYEEEE. The CDR3 is made up of 12 amino acids. The germline V and J ends were trimmed by 1 base and 5 bases, with 7 bases remaining between them. The CDR3 is CASSLRLNEQYF. The DNA for the CDR3 is TGTGCCAGCAGCTTGAGATTGAACGAGCAGTACTTC.

The chain has TRBV10-3 and TRBJ1-1, with 7 bases aligning to TRBD1. CDR1 is ENHRY, CDR2 SYGVKD, per germline. The CDR3 has 15 residues. V was pared by 4 bases and J by 7 bases, with 12 bases of the junction left unmatched. This CDR3 reads CAISGAPDRDVEAFF. The CDR3 region has the DNA TGTGCCATCAGTGGGGCCCCCGACAGGGACGTTGAAGCTTTCTTT.

This clonotype was seen ten or more times. The chain combines TRBV5-1 with TRBJ2-3; TRBD1 is a possible D gene (6 bases). V lost 0 bases to trimming and J lost 1 base, with 12 bases between them. The CDR3 is 16 amino acids. Germline V lookup: CDR1 SGHRS, CDR2 YFSETQ. CDR3 amino acids: CASSLVGAYGTDTQYF. The DNA of the CDR3 is TGCGCCAGCAGCTTGGTGGGGGCATATGGCACAGATACGCAGTATTTT.

Many counts were recorded for this clonotype. The J gene is TRBJ2-1, the V gene TRBV20-1; D is unresolved. This CDR3 comprises 14 residues. The V and J ends lost 3 bases and 8 bases respectively, with 17 bases between them. Germline V gene lookup returns CDR1 DFQATT and CDR2 SNEGSKA (reference sequence). The CDR3 protein is CSARGRSRMDEQFF. The CDR3, as DNA: TGCAGTGCTAGGGGCAGGTCCCGAATGGATGAGCAGTTCTTC.

The chain couples TRBV5-5 to TRBJ2-3, with D possibly TRBD2 on 6 matching bases. CDR3 length: 14 amino acids. Trimming took 7 bases from V and 5 from J, leaving 17 bases between them. Germline V gene sequence: CDR1 SGHKS, CDR2 YYEKEE (reference sequence). The CDR3 loop is CASAREWGEDTQYF. CDR3 nucleotide sequence: TGTGCCAGCGCCCGGGAATGGGGGGAAGATACGCAGTATTTT.

At least ten counts were recorded for this clonotype. The V and J genes are TRBV5-1 and TRBJ2-7, with D tentatively TRBD2 (5 bases). V was cut by 4 bases and J by 6 bases, with 11 bases left in between. Germline V gene sequence: CDR1 SGHRS, CDR2 YFSETQ. The CDR3 runs to 12 residues. The CDR3: CASSPSGVEQYF. In DNA form, the CDR3 reads TGCGCCAGCAGCCCCTCCGGGGTCGAGCAGTACTTC.